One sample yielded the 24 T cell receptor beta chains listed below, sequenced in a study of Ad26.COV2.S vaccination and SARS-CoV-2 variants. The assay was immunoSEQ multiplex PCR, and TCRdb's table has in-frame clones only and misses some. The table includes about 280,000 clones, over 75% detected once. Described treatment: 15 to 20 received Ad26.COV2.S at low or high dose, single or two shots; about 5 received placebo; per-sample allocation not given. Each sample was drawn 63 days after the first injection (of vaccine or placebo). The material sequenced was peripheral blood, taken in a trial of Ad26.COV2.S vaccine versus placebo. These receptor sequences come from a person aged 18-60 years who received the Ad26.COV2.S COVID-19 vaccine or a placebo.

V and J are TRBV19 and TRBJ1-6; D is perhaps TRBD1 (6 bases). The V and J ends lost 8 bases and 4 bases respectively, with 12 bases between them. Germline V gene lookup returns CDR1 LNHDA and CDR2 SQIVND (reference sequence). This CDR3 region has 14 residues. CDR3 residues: CASVGGQYNSPLHF. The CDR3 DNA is TGTGCCAGTGTCGGCGGACAGTATAATTCACCCCTCCACTTT.

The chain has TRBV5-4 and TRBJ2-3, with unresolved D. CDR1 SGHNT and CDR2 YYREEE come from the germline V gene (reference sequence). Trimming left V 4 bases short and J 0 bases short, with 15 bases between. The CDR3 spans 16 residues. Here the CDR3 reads CASSQDGRPSTDTQYF. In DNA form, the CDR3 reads TGTGCCAGCAGCCAGGACGGGCGGCCCAGCACAGATACGCAGTATTTT.

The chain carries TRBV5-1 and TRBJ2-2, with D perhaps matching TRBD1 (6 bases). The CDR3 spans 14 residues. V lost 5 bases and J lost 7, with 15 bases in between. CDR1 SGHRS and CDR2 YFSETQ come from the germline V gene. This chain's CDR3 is CASRQAGGHGELFF. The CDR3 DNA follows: TGCGCCAGCAGACAGGCTGGGGGCCACGGGGAGCTGTTTTTT. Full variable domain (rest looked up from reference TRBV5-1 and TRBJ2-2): KAGVTQTPRYLIKTRGQQVTLSCSPISGHRSVSWYQQTPGQGLQFLFEYFSETQRNKGNFPGRFSGRQFSNSRSEMNVSTLELGDSALYLCASRQAGGHGELFFGEGSRLTVL.

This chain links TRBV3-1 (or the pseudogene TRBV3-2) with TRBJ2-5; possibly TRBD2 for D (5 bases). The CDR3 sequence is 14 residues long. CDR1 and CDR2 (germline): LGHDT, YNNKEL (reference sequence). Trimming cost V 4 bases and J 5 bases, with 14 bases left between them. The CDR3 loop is CASSPSSRGETQYF. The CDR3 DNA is TGTGCCAGCAGCCCGTCTAGCCGTGGGGAGACCCAGTACTTC.

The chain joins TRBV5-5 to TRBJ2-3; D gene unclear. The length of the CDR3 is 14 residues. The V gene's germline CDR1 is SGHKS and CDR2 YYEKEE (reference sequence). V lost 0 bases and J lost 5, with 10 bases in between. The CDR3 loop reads CASSLVGLGDTQYF. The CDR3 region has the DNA TGTGCCAGCAGCTTGGTGGGTCTAGGAGATACGCAGTATTTT.

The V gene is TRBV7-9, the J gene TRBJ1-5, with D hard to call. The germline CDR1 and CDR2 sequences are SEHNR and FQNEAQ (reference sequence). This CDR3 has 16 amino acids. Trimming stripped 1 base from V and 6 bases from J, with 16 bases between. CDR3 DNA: TGTGCCAGCAGCTTAGGCCCGGGCCCCCGGGGTCAGCCCCAGCATTTT. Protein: CASSLGPGPRGQPQHF.

CDR3 DNA sequence: TGTGCCAGTAGAGCAGGGACTAATCCCTACGAGCAGTACTTC. Translated: CASRAGTNPYEQYF. The V call is TRBV19, the J call TRBJ2-7, with 7 bases matching TRBD2. The trim removed 6 bases at V and 2 bases at J, leaving 7 bases unmatched. Per germline, CDR1 LNHDA and CDR2 SQIVND (reference sequence). The CDR3 loop spans 14 amino acids.

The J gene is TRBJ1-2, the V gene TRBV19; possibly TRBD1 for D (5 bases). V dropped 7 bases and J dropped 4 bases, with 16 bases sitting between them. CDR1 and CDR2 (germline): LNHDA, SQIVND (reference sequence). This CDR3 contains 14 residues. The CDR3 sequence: CASKVPGWVYGYTF. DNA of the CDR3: TGTGCCAGTAAGGTCCCAGGGTGGGTCTATGGCTACACCTTC.

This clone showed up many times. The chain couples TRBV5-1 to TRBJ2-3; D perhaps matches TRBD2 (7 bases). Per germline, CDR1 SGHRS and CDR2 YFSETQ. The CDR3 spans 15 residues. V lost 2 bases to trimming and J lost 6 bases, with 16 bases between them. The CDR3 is CASSLGLGGPDTQYF. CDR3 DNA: TGCGCCAGCAGCTTAGGACTAGGGGGACCGGATACGCAGTATTTT. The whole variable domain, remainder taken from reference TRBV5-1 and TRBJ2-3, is KAGVTQTPRYLIKTRGQQVTLSCSPISGHRSVSWYQQTPGQGLQFLFEYFSETQRNKGNFPGRFSGRQFSNSRSEMNVSTLELGDSALYLCASSLGLGGPDTQYFGPGTRLTVL.

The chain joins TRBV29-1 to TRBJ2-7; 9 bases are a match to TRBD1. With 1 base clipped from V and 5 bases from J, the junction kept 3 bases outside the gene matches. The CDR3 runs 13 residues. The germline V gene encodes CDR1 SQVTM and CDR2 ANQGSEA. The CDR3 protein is CSVEGTGGDEQYF. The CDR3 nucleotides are TGCAGCGTTGAAGGTACAGGGGGCGACGAGCAGTACTTC.

The CDR3 is CASRAGGVGTEAFF. The CDR3 nucleotides read TGCGCCAGCCGGGCGGGAGGCGTGGGCACTGAAGCTTTCTTT. This chain links TRBV10-2 with TRBJ1-1; no firm D call. The CDR3 is 14 residues long. Germline CDR1 and CDR2: WSHSY and SAAADI. Trimming pared 8 bases from V and 4 bases from J, leaving 17 bases between.

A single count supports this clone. CDR3 sequence: CAISERTGLTYEQYF. The CDR3 nucleotides are TGTGCCATCAGTGAAAGGACAGGCTTAACCTACGAGCAGTACTTC. V and J are TRBV10-3 and TRBJ2-7, with TRBD1 identical over 7 bases. The CDR3 contains 15 residues. Germline V CDR1 and CDR2: ENHRY, SYGVKD. V lost 3 bases and J lost 2; bases outside the gene matches: 7.

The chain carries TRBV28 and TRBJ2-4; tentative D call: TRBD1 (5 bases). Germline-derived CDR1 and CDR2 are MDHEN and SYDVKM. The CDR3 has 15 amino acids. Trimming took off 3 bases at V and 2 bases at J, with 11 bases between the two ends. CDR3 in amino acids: CASSFLRGPKNIQYF. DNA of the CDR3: TGTGCCAGCAGTTTTCTAAGGGGTCCCAAAAACATTCAGTACTTC.

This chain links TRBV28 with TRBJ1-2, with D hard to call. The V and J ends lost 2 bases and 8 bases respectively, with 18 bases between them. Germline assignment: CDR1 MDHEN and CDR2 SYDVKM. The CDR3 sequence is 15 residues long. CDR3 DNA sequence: TGTGCCAGCAGTTTACGAGTTTTGACTTTTAGGGGCTACACCTTC. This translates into CASSLRVLTFRGYTF.

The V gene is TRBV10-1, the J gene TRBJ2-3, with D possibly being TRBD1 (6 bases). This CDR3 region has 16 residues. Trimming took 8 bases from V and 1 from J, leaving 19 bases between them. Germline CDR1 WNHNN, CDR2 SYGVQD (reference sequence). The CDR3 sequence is CASEIQGIEGTDTQYF. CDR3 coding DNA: TGCGCCAGCGAGATCCAGGGGATCGAAGGCACAGATACGCAGTATTTT.

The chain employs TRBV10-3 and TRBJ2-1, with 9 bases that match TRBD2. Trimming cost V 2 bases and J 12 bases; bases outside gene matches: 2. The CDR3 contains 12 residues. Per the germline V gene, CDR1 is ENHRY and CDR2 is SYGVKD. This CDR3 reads CAISEAGGLQFF. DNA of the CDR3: TGTGCCATCAGTGAGGCGGGGGGGCTGCAGTTCTTC.

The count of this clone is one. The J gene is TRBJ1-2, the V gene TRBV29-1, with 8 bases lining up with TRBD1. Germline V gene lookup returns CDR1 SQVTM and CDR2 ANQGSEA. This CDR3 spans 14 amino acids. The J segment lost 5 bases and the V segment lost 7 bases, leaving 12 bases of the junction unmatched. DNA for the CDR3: TGCAGCGCATCAAGGGACAGGAAAGATTATGGCTACACCTTC. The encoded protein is CSASRDRKDYGYTF. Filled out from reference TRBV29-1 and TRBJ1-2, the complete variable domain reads SAVISQKPSRDICQRGTSLTIQCQVDSQVTMMFWYRQQPGQSLTLIATANQGSEATYESGFVIDKFPISRPNLTFSTLTVSNMSPEDSSIYLCSASRDRKDYGYTFGSGTRLTVV.

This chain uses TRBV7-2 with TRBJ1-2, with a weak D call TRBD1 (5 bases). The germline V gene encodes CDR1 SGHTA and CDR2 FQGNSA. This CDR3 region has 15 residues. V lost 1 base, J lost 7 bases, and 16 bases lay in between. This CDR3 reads CASSLERGGSSGYTF. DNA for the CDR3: TGTGCCAGCAGCTTAGAAAGGGGCGGGTCCTCTGGCTACACCTTC.

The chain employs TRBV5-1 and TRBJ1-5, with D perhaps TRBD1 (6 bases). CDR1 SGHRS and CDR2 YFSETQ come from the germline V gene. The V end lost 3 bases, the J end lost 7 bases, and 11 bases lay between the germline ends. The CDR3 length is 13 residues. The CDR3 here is CASSSGEGQPQHF. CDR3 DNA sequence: TGCGCCAGCAGCTCAGGGGAGGGCCAGCCCCAGCATTTT.

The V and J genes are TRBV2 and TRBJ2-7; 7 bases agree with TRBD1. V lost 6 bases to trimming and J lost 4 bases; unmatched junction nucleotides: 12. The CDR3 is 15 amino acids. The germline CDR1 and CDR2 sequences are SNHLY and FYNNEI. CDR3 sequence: CASRARQGSGYEQYF. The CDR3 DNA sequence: TGTGCCAGCAGGGCTCGACAGGGATCGGGTTACGAGCAGTACTTC.

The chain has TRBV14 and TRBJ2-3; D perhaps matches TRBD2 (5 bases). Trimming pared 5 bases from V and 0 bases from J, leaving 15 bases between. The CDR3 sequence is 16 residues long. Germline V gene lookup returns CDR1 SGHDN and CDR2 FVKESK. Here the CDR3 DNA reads TGTGCCAGCAGCTCCTTACGGGAAGCTAGCACAGATACGCAGTATTTT. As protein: CASSSLREASTDTQYF.

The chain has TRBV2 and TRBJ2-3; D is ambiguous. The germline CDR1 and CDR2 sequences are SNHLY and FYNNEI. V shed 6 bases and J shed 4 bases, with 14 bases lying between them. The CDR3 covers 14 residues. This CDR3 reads CASRLGDSADTQYF. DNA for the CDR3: TGTGCCAGCAGGTTAGGTGACTCGGCAGATACGCAGTATTTT.

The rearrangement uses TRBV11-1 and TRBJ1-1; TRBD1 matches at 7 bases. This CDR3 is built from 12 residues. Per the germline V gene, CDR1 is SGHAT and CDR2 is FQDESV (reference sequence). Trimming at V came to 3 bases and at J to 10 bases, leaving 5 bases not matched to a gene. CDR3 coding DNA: TGTGCCAGCAGCTTTGACAGGGTTAGAGCTTTCTTT. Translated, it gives CASSFDRVRAFF.

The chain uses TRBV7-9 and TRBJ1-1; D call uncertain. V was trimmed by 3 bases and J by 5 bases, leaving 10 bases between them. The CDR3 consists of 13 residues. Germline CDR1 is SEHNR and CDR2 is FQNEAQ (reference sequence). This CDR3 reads CASSFRGETEAFF. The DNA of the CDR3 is TGTGCCAGCAGCTTCCGAGGAGAGACTGAAGCTTTCTTT.